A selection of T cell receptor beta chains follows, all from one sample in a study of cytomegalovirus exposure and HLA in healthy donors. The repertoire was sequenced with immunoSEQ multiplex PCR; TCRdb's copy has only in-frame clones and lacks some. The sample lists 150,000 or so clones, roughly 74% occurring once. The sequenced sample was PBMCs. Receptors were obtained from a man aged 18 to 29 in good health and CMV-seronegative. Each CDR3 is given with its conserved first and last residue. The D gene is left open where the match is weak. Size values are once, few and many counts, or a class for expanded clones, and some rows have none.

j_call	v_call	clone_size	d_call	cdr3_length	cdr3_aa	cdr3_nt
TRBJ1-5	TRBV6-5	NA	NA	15	CASSYDGVRGEPQHF	TGTGCCAGCAGTTATGACGGGGTCCGAGGAGAGCCCCAGCATTTT
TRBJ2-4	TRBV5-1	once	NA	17	CASSLYLAGSAKNIQYF	TGCGCCAGCAGCCTATACTTGGCGGGTTCCGCCAAAAACATTCAGTACTTC
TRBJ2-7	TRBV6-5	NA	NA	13	CASSLGQGGKQYF	TGTGCCAGCAGCCTCGGACAGGGAGGGAAGCAGTACTTC
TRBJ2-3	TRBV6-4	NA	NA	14	CASSGEYLTDTQYF	TGTGCCAGCAGCGGGGAGTATCTCACAGATACGCAGTATTTT
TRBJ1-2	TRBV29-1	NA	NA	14	CSVRRIGQYYGYTF	TGCAGCGTCAGACGAATCGGACAGTACTATGGCTACACCTTC
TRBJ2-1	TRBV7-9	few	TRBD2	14	CASHGTSGGNEQFF	TGTGCCAGCCACGGGACTAGCGGGGGGAATGAGCAGTTCTTC
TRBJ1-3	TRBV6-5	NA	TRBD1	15	CASSYSGTGGNTIYF	TGTGCCAGCAGTTACTCTGGGACAGGGGGAAACACCATATATTTT
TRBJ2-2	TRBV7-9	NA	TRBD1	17	CASSLARGGFNTGELFF	TGTGCCAGCAGCTTAGCGAGAGGGGGCTTCAACACCGGGGAGCTGTTTTTT
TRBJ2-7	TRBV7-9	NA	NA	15	CASSLPVGTTYEQYF	TGTGCCAGCAGTCTCCCTGTAGGGACAACCTACGAGCAGTACTTC
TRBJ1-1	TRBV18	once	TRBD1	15	CASSRDRGLGTEAFF	TGTGCCAGCTCCCGGGACAGGGGGCTGGGCACTGAAGCTTTCTTT
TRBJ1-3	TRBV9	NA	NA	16	CASSVDHNRVGNTIYF	TGTGCCAGCAGCGTAGATCATAACAGGGTCGGAAACACCATATATTTT
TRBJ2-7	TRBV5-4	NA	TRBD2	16	CASSLGVGGNSYEQYF	TGTGCCAGCAGCTTGGGAGTCGGGGGGAACTCCTACGAGCAGTACTTC
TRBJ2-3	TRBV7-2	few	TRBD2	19	CASSIRPTRTSGGTDTQYF	TGTGCCAGCAGCATACGACCGACCCGGACTAGCGGGGGGACAGATACGCAGTATTTT
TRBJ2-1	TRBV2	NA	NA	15	CASTEQGSWGNEQFF	TGTGCCAGCACCGAACAGGGATCGTGGGGCAATGAGCAGTTCTTC
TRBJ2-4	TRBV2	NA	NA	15	CASSEVQAAKNIQYF	TGTGCCAGCAGTGAAGTCCAGGCCGCCAAAAACATTCAGTACTTC
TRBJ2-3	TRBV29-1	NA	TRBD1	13	CSAPGQGTDTQYF	TGCAGCGCTCCGGGACAGGGAACAGATACGCAGTATTTT
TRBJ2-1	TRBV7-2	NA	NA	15	CASSRNRPGGDEQFF	TGTGCCAGCAGCAGAAACAGGCCAGGAGGGGATGAGCAGTTCTTC
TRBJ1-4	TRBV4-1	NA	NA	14	CASSHSRTEEKLFF	TGCGCCAGCAGCCATTCCCGGACAGAAGAAAAACTGTTTTTT
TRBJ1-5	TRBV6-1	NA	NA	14	CASSELGVPTPQHF	TGTGCCAGCAGTGAGCTAGGGGTCCCGACGCCCCAGCATTTT
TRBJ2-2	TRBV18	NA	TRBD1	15	CASSPEDRGPRELFF	TGTGCCAGCTCACCAGAGGACAGGGGGCCGAGGGAGCTGTTTTTT
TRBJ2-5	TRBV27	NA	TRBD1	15	CASSFTGGLQETQYF	TGTGCCAGCAGTTTCACAGGGGGCCTCCAAGAGACCCAGTACTTC
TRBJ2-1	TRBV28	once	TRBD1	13	CASGQGGRDEQFF	TGTGCCAGCGGACAGGGGGGAAGGGATGAGCAGTTCTTC
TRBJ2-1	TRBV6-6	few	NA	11	CASSEIHEQFF	TGTGCCAGCAGCGAGATCCATGAGCAGTTCTTC
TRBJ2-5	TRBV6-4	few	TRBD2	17	CASSGGGLAGSGETQYF	TGTGCCAGCAGTGGGGGCGGGCTAGCGGGGTCCGGGGAGACCCAGTACTTC
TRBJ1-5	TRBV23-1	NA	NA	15	CASSLRCDSNQPQHF	TGCGCCAGCAGTCTGCGGTGTGATAGCAATCAGCCCCAGCATTTT
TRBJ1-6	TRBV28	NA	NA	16	CASSQGDPSYNSPLHF	TGTGCCAGCAGTCAAGGGGATCCGTCCTATAATTCACCCCTCCACTTT
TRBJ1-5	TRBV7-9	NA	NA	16	CASSPGVSAFNQPQHF	TGTGCCAGCAGCCCAGGTGTGAGTGCTTTCAATCAGCCCCAGCATTTT
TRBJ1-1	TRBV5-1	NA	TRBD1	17	CASSGFGQGYRRTEAFF	TGCGCCAGCAGCGGATTCGGACAGGGATATCGTAGGACTGAAGCTTTCTTT
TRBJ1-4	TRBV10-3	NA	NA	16	CAISEFGGHSNEKLFF	TGTGCCATCAGTGAGTTTGGGGGACACTCTAATGAAAAACTGTTTTTT
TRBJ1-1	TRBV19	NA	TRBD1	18	CASSIAWGRDSRNTEAFF	TGTGCCAGTAGTATCGCATGGGGGCGGGACAGTCGGAACACTGAAGCTTTCTTT
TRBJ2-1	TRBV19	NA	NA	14	CASSNTGAYNEQFF	TGTGCCAGTAGTAATACAGGAGCCTACAATGAGCAGTTCTTC
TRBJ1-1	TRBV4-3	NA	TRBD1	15	CASSQLTGGHTEAFF	TGCGCCAGCAGCCAATTAACAGGGGGGCACACTGAAGCTTTCTTT
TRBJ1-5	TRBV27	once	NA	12	CASGIGNQPQHF	TGTGCCTCAGGTATCGGCAATCAGCCCCAGCATTTT
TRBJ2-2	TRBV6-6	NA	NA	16	CASSYVQGANTGELFF	TGTGCCAGCAGTTACGTACAGGGCGCCAACACCGGGGAGCTGTTTTTT
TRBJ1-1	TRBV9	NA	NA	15	CASSVVGGVNTEAFF	TGTGCCAGCAGCGTAGTCGGGGGAGTAAACACTGAAGCTTTCTTT
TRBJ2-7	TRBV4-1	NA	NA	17	CASSRGSGGDGAYEQYF	TGCGCCAGCAGCCGGGGAAGTGGAGGGGATGGGGCCTACGAGCAGTACTTC
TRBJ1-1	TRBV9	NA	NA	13	CASSPQGRTEAFF	TGTGCCAGCAGCCCACAGGGACGAACTGAAGCTTTCTTT
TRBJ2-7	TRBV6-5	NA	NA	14	CAGSDRFRSYEQYF	TGTGCCGGCAGCGACAGGTTTCGCTCCTACGAGCAGTACTTC
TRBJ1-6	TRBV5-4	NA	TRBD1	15	CASSGGQGRYSPLHF	TGTGCCAGCAGCGGAGGACAGGGTCGGTATTCACCCCTCCACTTT
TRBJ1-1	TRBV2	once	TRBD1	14	CASRGQGMNTEAFF	TGTGCCAGCAGGGGACAGGGAATGAACACTGAAGCTTTCTTT
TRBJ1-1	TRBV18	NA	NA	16	CASSPPGAGENTEAFF	TGTGCCAGCTCACCACCAGGGGCTGGAGAGAACACTGAAGCTTTCTTT
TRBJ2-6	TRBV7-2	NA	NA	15	CASSPLPSGANVLTF	TGTGCCAGCAGCCCACTCCCATCTGGGGCCAACGTCCTGACTTTC
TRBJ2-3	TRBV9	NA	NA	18	CASSVSLGGDISTDTQYF	TGTGCCAGCAGCGTATCCCTAGGTGGCGATATTAGCACAGATACGCAGTATTTT
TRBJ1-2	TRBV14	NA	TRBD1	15	CASSPALWDRMGYTF	TGTGCCAGCAGCCCCGCCCTTTGGGACAGAATGGGCTACACCTTC
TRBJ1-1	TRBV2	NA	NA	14	CASSRETGNTEAFF	TGTGCCAGCAGTCGAGAGACAGGCAACACTGAAGCTTTCTTT
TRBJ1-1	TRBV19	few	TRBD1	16	CASSISPGAGGTEAFF	TGTGCCAGTAGTATCTCCCCCGGGGCAGGGGGAACTGAAGCTTTCTTT
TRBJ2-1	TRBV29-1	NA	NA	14	CSAEKDSSYNEQFF	TGCAGCGCCGAAAAAGACAGCTCCTACAATGAGCAGTTCTTC
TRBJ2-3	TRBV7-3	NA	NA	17	CASSRGQGDSSTDTQYF	TGTGCCAGCAGCCGAGGGCAGGGGGACTCGAGCACAGATACGCAGTATTTT
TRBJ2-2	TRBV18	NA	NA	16	CASSPNIGRGAGELFF	TGTGCCAGCTCACCCAATATAGGCAGGGGAGCCGGGGAGCTGTTTTTT
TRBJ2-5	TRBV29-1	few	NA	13	CSVPTGTGETQYF	TGCAGCGTACCGACAGGGACTGGAGAGACCCAGTACTTC